Shown below are 21 T cell receptor beta chains from a single sample sequenced in a study of CD8 T cells in Susac syndrome. Random hexamers primed reverse transcription of about 0.45 to 1 ug RNA. Each CDR3 protein gets one entry after TCRdb re-called the immunoSEQ multiplex PCR reads with MiXCR. The profile shows 150,000 to 200,000 distinct CDR3 sequences, approximately 94% of them singletons. Sequencing used CD4+ T cells from PBMCs. The receptors here all came from a human donor with multiple sclerosis.

V is TRBV7-8 and J is TRBJ2-7; 9 bases are a match to TRBD1. The germline V gene encodes CDR1 SGHVS and CDR2 FQNEAQ. The length of the CDR3 is 15 residues. V lost 5 bases to trimming and J lost 2 bases; unmatched junction nucleotides: 7. CDR3 DNA sequence: TGTGCCAGCAGCACTAACAGGGGGCCCGCCTACGAGCAGTACTTC. It specifies CASSTNRGPAYEQYF.

V gene TRBV29-1 combines with J gene TRBJ1-2; D is unclear. Deletions cut 6 bases from V and 4 bases from J, with 3 bases between. This CDR3 has 9 residues. Germline-derived CDR1 and CDR2 are SQVTM and ANQGSEA. The CDR3 sequence is CSVLYGYTF. The CDR3 DNA is TGCAGCGTCCTCTATGGCTACACCTTC.

The V gene is TRBV30, the J gene TRBJ1-1; D remains unclear. This CDR3 contains 12 residues. Germline V gene data show CDR1 as GTSNPN and CDR2 as SVGIG (reference sequence). The V end was cut by 5 bases, the J end by 4 bases, with 11 bases between. Written as DNA, the CDR3 is TGTGCCTGGGAGGAAGGGTTCACTGAAGCTTTCTTT. It encodes CAWEEGFTEAFF.

The chain combines TRBV6-1 with TRBJ1-2; maybe TRBD1 (5 bases). Trimming cost V 7 bases and J 3 bases, with 15 bases left between them. Germline lookup yields CDR1 MNHNS and CDR2 SASEGT. The CDR3 loop spans 14 amino acids. The CDR3 bases are TGTGCCAGCACCCGCTCCGACAGACACTATGGCTACACCTTC. Translated: CASTRSDRHYGYTF.

The chain is built from TRBV2 and TRBJ2-7; the D is unclear. V was shortened by 7 bases and J by 0 bases, with 10 bases between the two germline ends. The CDR3 contains 13 residues. Germline CDR1 and CDR2: SNHLY and FYNNEI. The CDR3: CASTPRVSYEQYF. Written as DNA, the CDR3 is TGTGCCAGCACCCCCCGGGTCTCCTACGAGCAGTACTTC.

The genes are TRBV4-2 and TRBJ1-2, with a possible D match to TRBD1 (5 bases). Germline values: CDR1 LGHNA, CDR2 YNFKEQ. V was trimmed by 5 bases and J by 6 bases, leaving 19 bases between them. CDR3 length equals 15 residues. CDR3 sequence reads: CASSGRDSLEDGYTF. The CDR3 DNA is TGTGCCAGCAGCGGTCGCGACAGCTTAGAGGATGGCTACACCTTC.

This clonotype was found once. V is TRBV5-1 and J is TRBJ1-6; perhaps TRBD1 as D (5 bases). Germline CDR1 and CDR2: SGHRS and YFSETQ. The CDR3 sequence is 15 residues long. The V end was cut by 1 base, the J end by 9 bases, with 14 bases between. DNA of the CDR3: TGCGCCAGCAGCTTGAGCGTAGGGACTGGTTCACCCCTCCACTTT. It codes for CASSLSVGTGSPLHF.

The chain recombines TRBV20-1 with TRBJ1-1, with TRBD1 as a possible D gene (5 bases). CDR1 and CDR2 from the germline V gene are DFQATT and SNEGSKA (reference sequence). Trimming pared 0 bases from V and 1 base from J, leaving 12 bases between. CDR3 length: 15 amino acids. The CDR3 reads CSARDPERGNTEAFF. The CDR3 nucleotides read TGCAGTGCTAGAGATCCGGAGAGGGGGAACACTGAAGCTTTCTTT.

This chain connects TRBV5-4 to TRBJ1-6; D remains ambiguous. Germline CDR1 and CDR2: SGHNT and YYREEE (reference sequence). V lost 7 bases and J 12 bases, leaving 8 bases between the germline ends. CDR3 size: 10 residues. CDR3 sequence: CASGKGPLHF. The CDR3 DNA is TGTGCCAGCGGAAAAGGACCCCTCCACTTT. Looking up the rest from reference TRBV5-4 and TRBJ1-6 gives the full variable domain: ETGVTQSPTHLIKTRGQQVTLRCSSQSGHNTVSWYQQALGQGPQFIFQYYREEENGRGNFPPRFSGLQFPNYSSELNVNALELDDSALYLCASGKGPLHFGNGTRLTVT.

J is TRBJ2-1 and V is TRBV3-1; D not resolved. Germline CDR1 and CDR2: LGHDT and YNNKEL (reference sequence). Trimming pared 8 bases from V and 2 bases from J, leaving 28 bases between. The CDR3 length is 19 residues. For the CDR3, the DNA is TGTGCCAGCCGCCTTGATGGGCCCTTTAACTTTGGGGCCTACAATGAGCAGTTCTTC. This translates into CASRLDGPFNFGAYNEQFF.

V gene TRBV29-1 combines with J gene TRBJ1-1; 7 bases agree with TRBD1. Germline values: CDR1 SQVTM, CDR2 ANQGSEA. The CDR3 has 13 residues. V was pared by 6 bases and J by 7 bases, with 11 bases of the junction left unmatched. Here the CDR3 DNA reads TGCAGCGTAGCCCTAGGGGGCTTAGGTGAAGCTTTCTTT. This encodes CSVALGGLGEAFF.

J is TRBJ1-5 and V is TRBV12-3 or TRBV12-4, with 7 bases aligning to TRBD1. With 5 bases clipped from V and 4 bases from J, the junction kept 11 bases outside the gene matches. CDR3 length: 16 residues. The CDR3, as DNA: TGTGCCAGCAGTGCGTCCTGGGACAGTCCTAATCAGCCCCAGCATTTT. Translated, it gives CASSASWDSPNQPQHF.

CDR3 in DNA: TGCGCCAGCAGCCTACGACAGGGAGAGGGCACAGATACGCAGTATTTT. As protein: CASSLRQGEGTDTQYF. V is TRBV4-3 and J is TRBJ2-3, with 7 bases aligning to TRBD1. The CDR3 extends over 16 amino acids. The V gene end was trimmed by 4 bases and the J gene end by 1 base; junction bases not matched to a gene: 8. Germline-derived CDR1 and CDR2 are LGHNA and YSLEER.

V is TRBV29-1 and J is TRBJ1-1, with D maybe TRBD1 (6 bases). Trimming pared 0 bases from V and 2 bases from J, leaving 10 bases between. The germline CDR1 and CDR2 sequences are SQVTM and ANQGSEA. The CDR3 is made up of 14 amino acids. CDR3 residues: CSVEETGFNTEAFF. DNA for the CDR3: TGCAGCGTTGAAGAGACAGGATTTAACACTGAAGCTTTCTTT. Using reference TRBV29-1 and TRBJ1-1 for the parts outside the CDR3, the full variable domain is SAVISQKPSRDICQRGTSLTIQCQVDSQVTMMFWYRQQPGQSLTLIATANQGSEATYESGFVIDKFPISRPNLTFSTLTVSNMSPEDSSIYLCSVEETGFNTEAFFGQGTRLTVV.

The V and J genes are TRBV20-1 and TRBJ1-5; 11 positions match TRBD1. V gave up 0 bases and J gave up 4 bases; unmatched junction bases: 5. The CDR3 is 16 amino acids. Germline values: CDR1 DFQATT, CDR2 SNEGSKA (reference sequence). The CDR3 nucleotides read TGCAGTGCTAGAGAGGGGACAGGGGGGCGTAATCAGCCCCAGCATTTT. Its protein product is CSAREGTGGRNQPQHF.

This chain joins TRBV30 and TRBJ1-1; TRBD1 matches 9 bases. V lost 4 bases and J lost 0; bases outside the gene matches: 9. The CDR3 consists of 16 residues. The germline CDR1 and CDR2 sequences are GTSNPN and SVGIG (reference sequence). CDR3 protein: CAWTNRGLVMNTEAFF. CDR3 coding DNA: TGTGCCTGGACGAACAGGGGGCTGGTCATGAACACTGAAGCTTTCTTT.

This chain uses TRBV20-1 with TRBJ2-3; 8 bases match TRBD2. The CDR3 has 12 amino acids. CDR1 DFQATT and CDR2 SNEGSKA come from the germline V gene (reference sequence). Trimming took 8 bases from V and 4 from J; bases not matched to a gene: 5. The CDR3 DNA reads as TGCAGTACCACAGCGGGGGCAGATACGCAGTATTTT. Amino acids: CSTTAGADTQYF.

The gene calls are TRBV5-6 and TRBJ1-5; no reliable D call. This CDR3 region has 14 residues. The germline V and J ends were trimmed by 2 bases and 3 bases, with 9 bases remaining between them. CDR1 SGHDT and CDR2 YYEEEE come from the germline V gene. This CDR3 reads CASSFARLNQPQHF. In DNA, the CDR3 is TGTGCCAGCAGCTTTGCCAGACTCAATCAGCCCCAGCATTTT.

This clonotype has just one count. DNA of the CDR3: TGCAGTGCTAGAGAGGAGGGACTAGCGGGGGGTCTAGCCAAAAACATTCAGTACTTC. Translation: CSAREEGLAGGLAKNIQYF. V and J are TRBV20-1 and TRBJ2-4, with 15 bases aligning to TRBD2. The length of the CDR3 is 19 residues. V shed 0 bases and J 0 bases; nucleotides not matched to a gene: 6. Germline-derived CDR1 and CDR2 are DFQATT and SNEGSKA (reference sequence).

This clonotype was counted once. The chain combines TRBV3-1 with TRBJ1-5; possibly TRBD1 for D (5 bases). Trimming left V 4 bases short and J 2 bases short, with 15 bases between. The CDR3 spans 16 residues. CDR1 is LGHDT, CDR2 YNNKEL, per germline (reference sequence). CDR3 nucleotide sequence: TGTGCCAGCAGCCCCGCGGGGCGGAATGGCAATCAGCCCCAGCATTTT. Residues: CASSPAGRNGNQPQHF.

The chain carries TRBV30 and TRBJ1-2; tentatively, D is TRBD1 (5 bases). Trimming removed 0 bases at V and 8 bases at J, with 13 bases between. Per germline, CDR1 GTSNPN and CDR2 SVGIG (reference sequence). The CDR3 extends over 13 amino acids. As DNA, the CDR3 is TGTGCCTGGAGTGTGCAAGGGGATAGGGGCTACACCTTC. Translating it yields CAWSVQGDRGYTF.